A single sample is the source of the 31 T cell receptor beta chains below, sequenced in a study of cytomegalovirus exposure and HLA in healthy donors. The PCR employed 60 Vbeta primers together with 13 Jbeta primers. Repertoires were generated with immunoSEQ multiplex PCR, while TCRdb's copy carries only in-frame clones and drops some. The profile shows over 100,000 clones, around 66% of them singletons. The source material was PBMCs. The source is a woman in her thirties or forties in good health and CMV-seropositive.

This sequence joins TRBV6-6 and TRBJ2-7, with TRBD2 matching 11 bases. CDR3 length: 15 amino acids. Germline-derived CDR1 and CDR2 are MNHNY and SVGAGI (reference sequence). The trim removed 0 bases at V and 2 bases at J, leaving 0 bases unmatched. The CDR3: CASSYSSGRAYEQYF. The CDR3, as DNA: TGTGCCAGCAGTTACTCTAGCGGGAGGGCCTACGAGCAGTACTTC.

This sequence joins TRBV5-5 and TRBJ1-2; a possible D gene is TRBD1 (5 bases). In germline, CDR1 is SGHKS, CDR2 YYEKEE (reference sequence). The CDR3 spans 16 residues. The V end was cut by 1 base, the J end by 0 bases, with 13 bases between. In nucleotides, the CDR3 is TGTGCCAGCAGCTTGAGGCAGGGCTCAGCTAACTATGGCTACACCTTC. Translated: CASSLRQGSANYGYTF.

The V and J genes are TRBV5-6 and TRBJ2-3; TRBD1 matches at 10 bases. CDR1 and CDR2 from the germline V gene are SGHDT and YYEEEE. J gave up 0 bases and V 4 bases, and 5 bases lay outside the gene matches. The CDR3 consists of 16 residues. CDR3 DNA: TGTGCCAGCAGCCCGGACAGGGGGGGGAGCACAGATACGCAGTATTTT. Translating gives CASSPDRGGSTDTQYF.

The V and J genes are TRBV28 and TRBJ1-4; no firm D call. Germline V lookup: CDR1 MDHEN, CDR2 SYDVKM. This CDR3 has 14 amino acids. The V end was cut by 3 bases, the J end by 3 bases, with 8 bases between. The CDR3 is CASSFSQSNEKLFF. The CDR3 DNA is TGTGCCAGCAGTTTCAGTCAGTCTAATGAAAAACTGTTTTTT.

This CDR3 reads CASSEGGFNTEAFF. In nucleotides, the CDR3 is TGTGCCAGCAGTGAAGGAGGTTTTAACACTGAAGCTTTCTTT. This chain joins TRBV6-1 and TRBJ1-1; D not certain. This CDR3 contains 14 residues. V lost 1 base and J 2 bases, leaving 8 bases between the germline ends. Germline lookup yields CDR1 MNHNS and CDR2 SASEGT.

The V call is TRBV7-2, the J call TRBJ2-7; 10 bases align to TRBD2. The J call may be mistaken, given a closer DNA end match to TRBJ2-1. The CDR3 spans 14 residues. Germline V lookup: CDR1 SGHTA, CDR2 FQGNSA. DNA for the CDR3: TGTGCCAGCAGCCGAAGCGGGGGGGCCAATGAGCAGTTCTTC. Its protein product is CASSRSGGANEQFF.

The CDR3, as DNA: TGTGCCAGTAAAGGACAGGGCAATCAGCCCCAGCATTTT. This encodes CASKGQGNQPQHF. The chain links TRBV19 to TRBJ1-5, with 7 bases that match TRBD1. Germline lookup yields CDR1 LNHDA and CDR2 SQIVND (reference sequence). The J segment lost 2 bases and the V segment lost 7 bases, leaving 2 bases of the junction unmatched. The CDR3 has 13 amino acids. The full variable domain, in which reference TRBV19 and TRBJ1-5 provide the parts outside the CDR3, is DGGITQSPKYLFRKEGQNVTLSCEQNLNHDAMYWYRQDPGQGLRLIYYSQIVNDFQKGDIAEGYSVSREKKESFPLTVTSAQKNPTAFYLCASKGQGNQPQHFGDGTRLSIL.

V and J are TRBV28 and TRBJ2-5; possibly TRBD2 for D (6 bases). The length of the CDR3 is 15 residues. V dropped 2 bases and J dropped 4 bases, with 14 bases sitting between them. In germline, CDR1 is MDHEN, CDR2 SYDVKM. This chain's CDR3 is CASSLGSGVRETQYF. The CDR3 bases are TGTGCCAGCAGTTTAGGATCGGGGGTAAGAGAGACCCAGTACTTC.

The V gene is TRBV4-1, the J gene TRBJ2-3; TRBD1 might be the D (5 bases). CDR3 length: 15 amino acids. Between the trimmed V and J ends, which lost 6 bases and 0 bases, there was a span of 13 bases. In germline, CDR1 is MGHRA, CDR2 YSYEKL. CDR3 amino acids: CASSSDQGSTDTQYF. As DNA, the CDR3 is TGCGCCAGCAGTTCGGATCAGGGCAGCACAGATACGCAGTATTTT.

The genes are TRBV5-1 and TRBJ2-1; unclear D gene. V lost 4 bases, J lost 4 bases, and 9 bases lay in between. The CDR3 length is 13 residues. Germline V gene lookup returns CDR1 SGHRS and CDR2 YFSETQ. CDR3 nucleotides: TGCGCCAGCAGCGAAGCTTCGTACAATGAGCAGTTCTTC. Translated: CASSEASYNEQFF.

This clone appeared a few times. The chain recombines TRBV13 with TRBJ1-2, with D possibly matching TRBD1 (5 bases). V lost 2 bases, J lost 7 bases, and 14 bases lay in between. The germline V gene has CDR1 PRHDT and CDR2 FYEKMQ (reference sequence). The CDR3 spans 14 residues. DNA for the CDR3: TGTGCCAGCAGCTTATTTTCGGGGGATTCTGGCTACACCTTC. This translates into CASSLFSGDSGYTF.

The chain employs TRBV6-1 and TRBJ1-2; tentatively, D is TRBD1 (5 bases). This CDR3 has 15 residues. Germline V lookup: CDR1 MNHNS, CDR2 SASEGT. Trimming took 5 bases from V and 3 from J, leaving 16 bases between them. CDR3 protein: CASSLTPGGDYGYTF. DNA of the CDR3: TGTGCCAGCAGTCTTACCCCGGGAGGGGACTATGGCTACACCTTC.

This clone was detected only a few times. The CDR3 sequence: CASKQRIAYGYTF. The CDR3 DNA reads TGTGCCAGCAAACAAAGAATCGCCTATGGCTACACCTTC. The chain recombines TRBV6-5 with TRBJ1-2; D uncertain. Germline CDR1 reads MNHEY; CDR2 reads SVGAGI. This CDR3 region has 13 residues. Trimming cost V 7 bases and J 4 bases, with 13 bases left between them.

The V gene is TRBV29-1, the J gene TRBJ1-1; D perhaps matches TRBD1 (6 bases). CDR1 is SQVTM and CDR2 is ANQGSEA in the germline V gene. The CDR3 consists of 12 residues. V dropped 8 bases and J dropped 7 bases, with 17 bases sitting between them. CDR3 protein: CSIGGVGGEAFF. CDR3 coding DNA: TGCAGCATAGGGGGAGTCGGAGGTGAAGCTTTCTTT.

V and J are TRBV28 and TRBJ2-7; maybe TRBD2 (6 bases). The V end lost 3 bases, the J end lost 6 bases, and 21 bases lay between the germline ends. The CDR3 runs 16 residues. CDR1 and CDR2 from the germline V gene are MDHEN and SYDVKM. CDR3 in DNA: TGTGCCAGCAGTTTGGAATATGGGGGGACTCGGGGCGAGCAGTACTTC. Its translation: CASSLEYGGTRGEQYF.

This clone was seen once. The chain carries TRBV5-1 and TRBJ1-2; 8 positions agree with TRBD1. Per germline, CDR1 SGHRS and CDR2 YFSETQ. CDR3 length: 15 residues. V trimming: 4 bases; J trimming: 4 bases; junction bases outside the gene matches: 9. The CDR3 spells CASSPGQGGSYGYTF. CDR3 nucleotide sequence: TGCGCCAGCAGCCCCGGACAGGGTGGCAGCTATGGCTACACCTTC. The whole variable domain, remainder taken from reference TRBV5-1 and TRBJ1-2, is KAGVTQTPRYLIKTRGQQVTLSCSPISGHRSVSWYQQTPGQGLQFLFEYFSETQRNKGNFPGRFSGRQFSNSRSEMNVSTLELGDSALYLCASSPGQGGSYGYTFGSGTRLTVV.

This clone turned up a few times. The V and J genes are TRBV28 and TRBJ1-4; possible D gene TRBD1, 5 bases. Per the germline V gene, CDR1 is MDHEN and CDR2 is SYDVKM. The CDR3 contains 15 residues. V lost 8 bases and J 4 bases, leaving 17 bases between the germline ends. CDR3 in amino acids: CASGWGRANNEKLFF. The CDR3 nucleotides read TGTGCCAGCGGGTGGGGCAGGGCGAATAATGAAAAACTGTTTTTT.

The chain uses TRBV7-9 and TRBJ2-5; TRBD2 agrees at 7 bases. Germline loops: CDR1 SEHNR, CDR2 FQNEAQ (reference sequence). CDR3 length equals 16 residues. With 6 bases clipped from V and 6 bases from J, the junction kept 16 bases outside the gene matches. The DNA of the CDR3 is TGTGCCAGCAGGTCGGGAGGTGCAGGGCTCGGACAGACCCAGTACTTC. Translated: CASRSGGAGLGQTQYF.

In its sample, this clone was seen a few times. The chain has TRBV6-4 and TRBJ2-3, with 11 bases identical to TRBD1. The germline gives CDR1 MRHNA, CDR2 SNTAGT. The CDR3 totals 16 residues. The trim removed 0 bases at V and 6 bases at J, leaving 5 bases unmatched. The CDR3 here is CASSDSTGQGADTQYF. The DNA for the CDR3 is TGTGCCAGCAGTGACTCGACTGGACAGGGGGCCGATACGCAGTATTTT.

This clone was seen a handful of times. The chain links TRBV6-6 to TRBJ1-5; 9 positions match TRBD1. The CDR3 length is 14 residues. V lost 7 bases, J lost 6 bases, and 7 bases stayed unmatched. The germline V gene encodes CDR1 MNHNY and CDR2 SVGAGI (reference sequence). The CDR3 region has the DNA TGTGCCAGCACCCCGGGACAGGGAGGTCAGCCCCAGCATTTT. Residues: CASTPGQGGQPQHF.

The chain recombines TRBV6-1 with TRBJ2-1, with D perhaps TRBD2 (5 bases). V was cut by 3 bases and J by 7 bases, with 13 bases left in between. CDR3 length: 14 amino acids. Germline V lookup: CDR1 MNHNS, CDR2 SASEGT. The CDR3 loop is CASSEVWGENEQFF. CDR3 DNA sequence: TGTGCCAGCAGTGAGGTATGGGGAGAGAATGAGCAGTTCTTC.

A single count supports this clone. The chain carries TRBV6-5 and TRBJ1-4, with D perhaps matching TRBD1 (5 bases). The CDR3 spans 15 residues. V gave up 6 bases and J gave up 5 bases, with 16 bases separating them. Germline assignment: CDR1 MNHEY and CDR2 SVGAGI. The CDR3 sequence is CASRAGRQGNEKLFF. CDR3 sequence (DNA): TGTGCCAGCAGGGCCGGGAGGCAGGGAAATGAAAAACTGTTTTTT.

CDR3 sequence reads: CASSLRGYGTEAFF. The CDR3 DNA is TGTGCCAGCAGCCTAAGGGGGTACGGCACTGAAGCTTTCTTT. V and J are TRBV9 and TRBJ1-1, with D possibly TRBD1 on 6 matching bases. Trimming removed 4 bases from V and 4 bases from J, with 14 bases in between. Germline loops: CDR1 SGDLS, CDR2 YYNGEE. This CDR3 contains 14 residues.

V gene TRBV4-1 combines with J gene TRBJ1-4; possible D gene TRBD1, 5 bases. This CDR3 is built from 15 residues. V lost 0 bases, J lost 5 bases, and 10 bases lay in between. From germline, CDR1 is MGHRA and CDR2 YSYEKL. In DNA, the CDR3 is TGCGCCAGCAGCCAAGATGGCAGGGTGAATGAAAAACTGTTTTTT. Translation gives CASSQDGRVNEKLFF.

The chain links TRBV5-1 to TRBJ2-5, with 8 positions matching TRBD1. Matching the DNA end better, TRBJ2-7 makes the J call doubtful. CDR1 and CDR2 (germline): SGHRS, YFSETQ. The CDR3 is made up of 14 amino acids. The CDR3 sequence: CASSLRTGTGEQYF. CDR3 DNA sequence: TGCGCCAGCAGCTTGCGGACAGGGACCGGCGAGCAGTACTTC.

J is TRBJ2-3 and V is TRBV27; 9 bases agree with TRBD2. Germline values: CDR1 MNHEY, CDR2 SMNVEV (reference sequence). The CDR3 runs 15 residues. The ends lost 2 bases at V and 6 bases at J; junction bases unmatched: 6. The chain's CDR3 is CASSLAGGIPDTQYF. CDR3 coding DNA: TGTGCCAGCAGTTTAGCGGGAGGGATCCCCGATACGCAGTATTTT.

The chain is built from TRBV5-6 and TRBJ1-1; D is uncertain. V was shortened by 0 bases and J by 0 bases, with 12 bases between the two germline ends. The CDR3 is 16 amino acids. The germline gives CDR1 SGHDT, CDR2 YYEEEE. For the CDR3, the DNA is TGTGCCAGCAGCTTGGACGGGATGGGCCTGAACACTGAAGCTTTCTTT. Its translation is CASSLDGMGLNTEAFF. Full variable domain (remainder filled in from reference TRBV5-6 and TRBJ1-1): DAGVTQSPTHLIKTRGQQVTLRCSPKSGHDTVSWYQQALGQGPQFIFQYYEEEERQRGNFPDRFSGHQFPNYSSELNVNALLLGDSALYLCASSLDGMGLNTEAFFGQGTRLTVV.

J is TRBJ2-2 and V is TRBV11-2; a possible D gene is TRBD2 (7 bases). The CDR3 has 16 residues. CDR1 and CDR2 (germline): SGHAT, FQNNGV. V lost 6 bases and J 0 bases, leaving 14 bases between the germline ends. CDR3 residues: CASSYRGAANTGELFF. The DNA of the CDR3 is TGTGCCAGCAGTTACCGGGGGGCCGCGAACACCGGGGAGCTGTTTTTT.

This clone showed up just a few times. The chain recombines TRBV5-1 with TRBJ2-1; D is ambiguous. CDR1 is SGHRS and CDR2 is YFSETQ in the germline V gene. Between the trimmed V and J ends, which lost 0 bases and 8 bases, there was a span of 9 bases. This CDR3 has 13 amino acids. CDR3 bases: TGCGCCAGCAGCTTGGATGGAGTTGATGAGCAGTTCTTC. This encodes CASSLDGVDEQFF.

This rearrangement joins TRBV14 to TRBJ2-7; D is unclear. V lost 4 bases and J lost 2, with 15 bases in between. The V gene's germline CDR1 is SGHDN and CDR2 FVKESK. The CDR3 runs 15 residues. The chain's CDR3 is CASSPYTRVPYEQYF. Written as DNA, the CDR3 is TGTGCCAGCAGCCCATATACCCGGGTCCCCTACGAGCAGTACTTC.

The rearrangement links TRBV14 to TRBJ2-1; 7 positions agree with TRBD2. The CDR3 runs 15 residues. Per the germline V gene, CDR1 is SGHDN and CDR2 is FVKESK. With V trimmed by 4 bases and J by 5 bases, 8 bases remained unmatched. CDR3 nucleotides: TGTGCCAGCAGCCCCCAGCGGGGCCTTAACAATGAGCAGTTCTTC. Translation gives CASSPQRGLNNEQFF.